Below are 17 T cell receptor beta chains sequenced from a single sample in a study of CD4 T cells in relation to SARS-CoV-2 and coronaviruses (dated by TCRdb to the early 2020s). Their antigen targets remain unknown. CD4+ T cells from unexposed donors were collected before the COVID-19 pandemic (2011-2018). Following 10 days of culture, the EasySep CD4+ T cell isolation kit was used to isolate CD4+ T cells. The protocol used for the library was the immunoSEQ multiplex PCR assay. TCRdb retrieved this table from immuneACCESS and kept in-frame rearrangements only. Not all clones are present; in checked studies, unresolved V genes account for under half, and no reason is known for the remainder. The sample profile shows more than 25,000 clones; over 65% of them were found once. The ten largest clones represent approximately 22% of the sample. Sequences were obtained from CD4+ T cells from PBMCs, cultured in vitro. Every receptor here comes from a human donor in good health.

The V call is TRBV9, the J call TRBJ2-7, with D possibly being TRBD2 (5 bases). Germline loops: CDR1 SGDLS, CDR2 YYNGEE. The CDR3 totals 16 residues. The V end lost 4 bases, the J end lost 0 bases, and 17 bases lay between the germline ends. The CDR3 spells CASSPRVGVNSYEQYF. The CDR3 coding sequence is TGTGCCAGCAGCCCAAGGGTGGGAGTCAACTCCTACGAGCAGTACTTC.

J is TRBJ1-1 and V is TRBV7-9; 10 positions agree with TRBD1. V was clipped by 5 bases and J by 4 bases; unmatched bases: 4. CDR1 SEHNR and CDR2 FQNEAQ come from the germline V gene (reference sequence). The CDR3 consists of 14 residues. The CDR3 region has the DNA TGTGCCAGCAGCGGGGGACAGGGGAGCACTGAAGCTTTCTTT. It codes for CASSGGQGSTEAFF.

The chain uses TRBV7-9 and TRBJ1-1; weak D call: TRBD1 (6 bases). The CDR3 has 12 amino acids. V lost 2 bases to trimming and J lost 5 bases, with 6 bases between them. Germline V gene lookup returns CDR1 SEHNR and CDR2 FQNEAQ (reference sequence). CDR3 in amino acids: CASSLRGTEAFF. The DNA for the CDR3 is TGTGCCAGCAGCTTAAGGGGGACTGAAGCTTTCTTT.

This clone was picked up a small number of times. The V and J genes are TRBV5-1 and TRBJ1-5; the D gene is possibly TRBD1 (5 bases). CDR3 length: 14 amino acids. CDR1 is SGHRS, CDR2 YFSETQ, per germline. The V end was cut by 0 bases, the J end by 6 bases, with 10 bases between. The CDR3 protein is CASSLAGVGQPQHF. The CDR3 DNA sequence: TGCGCCAGCAGCTTGGCGGGGGTGGGTCAGCCCCAGCATTTT.

The genes are TRBV18 and TRBJ2-7; D might be TRBD2 (5 bases). V was shortened by 0 bases and J by 6 bases, with 6 bases between the two germline ends. This CDR3 region has 12 residues. CDR1 KGHSH and CDR2 LQKENI come from the germline V gene. CDR3 sequence reads: CASSPPGGEQYF. The DNA of the CDR3 is TGTGCCAGCTCACCACCCGGAGGCGAGCAGTACTTC.

This clone turned up a few times. This sequence joins TRBV7-9 and TRBJ2-7; 12 nucleotides match TRBD1. The germline gives CDR1 SEHNR, CDR2 FQNEAQ (reference sequence). CDR3 length equals 14 residues. With V trimmed by 5 bases and J by 5 bases, 4 bases remained unmatched. The CDR3 nucleotides are TGTGCCAGCAGCCGGGACAGGGGGCGAGACGAGCAGTACTTC. Amino acid sequence: CASSRDRGRDEQYF.

This chain joins TRBV6-2 or TRBV6-3 and TRBJ1-2, with D possibly TRBD1 on 6 matching bases. Per the germline V gene, CDR1 is MNHEY and CDR2 is SVGEGT. Between the trimmed V and J ends, which lost 4 bases and 1 base, there was a span of 10 bases. The CDR3 runs to 14 residues. CDR3 DNA: TGTGCCAGCAGTTGGACAGAGATTAACTATGGCTACACCTTC. Protein sequence: CASSWTEINYGYTF.

The rearrangement uses TRBV19 and TRBJ1-2; D is ambiguous. Germline assignment: CDR1 LNHDA and CDR2 SQIVND (reference sequence). Trimming shortened V by 8 bases and J by 3 bases, and 16 bases separated the two germline ends. This CDR3 region has 14 residues. The CDR3 sequence is CASGQQAPYYGYTF. DNA of the CDR3: TGTGCCAGTGGTCAGCAGGCCCCTTACTATGGCTACACCTTC.

The chain employs TRBV5-1 and TRBJ2-3; 13 nucleotides match TRBD2. Germline V gene sequence: CDR1 SGHRS, CDR2 YFSETQ. The CDR3 has 15 residues. Germline trimming cut 4 bases from V and 6 bases from J; bases unmatched to any gene: 5. The DNA of the CDR3 is TGCGCCAGCAGCCTCGGACTAGCGGGGGTTGATACGCAGTATTTT. The encoded protein is CASSLGLAGVDTQYF.

This sequence joins TRBV7-9 and TRBJ2-3; 9 nucleotides align to TRBD2. V dropped 3 bases and J dropped 7; count of bases not matched to a gene: 8. Germline V CDR1 and CDR2: SEHNR, FQNEAQ (reference sequence). This CDR3 has 15 residues. The chain's CDR3 is CASSLDLAGHNTQYF. The CDR3 nucleotides are TGTGCCAGCAGCTTGGATCTAGCGGGGCACAATACGCAGTATTTT.

This rearrangement joins TRBV11-2 to TRBJ2-7; no clear D gene. Trimming took off 5 bases at V and 4 bases at J, with 9 bases between the two ends. This CDR3 region has 12 residues. The germline V gene encodes CDR1 SGHAT and CDR2 FQNNGV. CDR3 sequence reads: CASSTVPYEQYF. The DNA for the CDR3 is TGTGCCAGCAGCACCGTCCCTTACGAGCAGTACTTC.

The chain carries TRBV7-2 and TRBJ2-1, with TRBD1 as a possible D gene (6 bases). V was cut by 5 bases and J by 4 bases, with 18 bases left in between. CDR3 length equals 16 residues. Germline-derived CDR1 and CDR2 are SGHTA and FQGNSA. In DNA, the CDR3 is TGTGCCAGCAGCCCGCAGTCAGAGGGGGTTTACAATGAGCAGTTCTTC. Translated: CASSPQSEGVYNEQFF.

The gene calls are TRBV6-5 and TRBJ1-2; the D gene is possibly TRBD1 (6 bases). V dropped 0 bases and J dropped 3 bases, with 11 bases sitting between them. From germline, CDR1 is MNHEY and CDR2 SVGAGI. CDR3 size: 15 residues. Written as DNA, the CDR3 is TGTGCCAGCAGTTACTCAAGGGGGATATACTATGGCTACACCTTC. As protein: CASSYSRGIYYGYTF.

The chain combines TRBV3-1 (or the pseudogene TRBV3-2) with TRBJ1-1, with 7 bases fitting TRBD1. Germline CDR1 reads LGHDT; CDR2 reads YNNKEL (reference sequence). V shed 4 bases, J shed 1 base, and the junction held 6 bases outside the gene matches. The length of the CDR3 is 15 residues. CDR3 region: CASSRGQDGNTEAFF. As DNA, the CDR3 is TGTGCCAGCAGCCGAGGACAGGATGGGAACACTGAAGCTTTCTTT.

This clone was seen once. The chain couples TRBV18 to TRBJ2-1; 11 positions agree with TRBD2. J lost 7 bases, V lost 0 bases, and 8 bases had no gene match. Germline CDR1 and CDR2: KGHSH and LQKENI. The CDR3 contains 17 residues. CDR3 sequence (DNA): TGTGCCAGCTCACCACCACGGCTAGCGGGAGGATCTAATGAGCAGTTCTTC. Its translation is CASSPPRLAGGSNEQFF.

The genes are TRBV7-9 and TRBJ2-3, with D unclear. CDR1 SEHNR and CDR2 FQNEAQ come from the germline V gene (reference sequence). V was pared by 3 bases and J by 0 bases, with 1 base between. The CDR3 covers 12 residues. CDR3 DNA: TGTGCCAGCAGCTTTAGCACAGATACGCAGTATTTT. Protein product: CASSFSTDTQYF.

V gene TRBV5-5 combines with J gene TRBJ2-3, with D perhaps TRBD1 (5 bases). V was shortened by 4 bases and J by 6 bases, with 15 bases between the two germline ends. CDR1 and CDR2 from the germline V gene are SGHKS and YYEKEE (reference sequence). The CDR3 consists of 14 residues. CDR3 DNA sequence: TGTGCCAGCAGCCCTGGGGCGAGATCGGATACGCAGTATTTT. The encoded protein is CASSPGARSDTQYF.